This TCR beta chain stems from a study of cytomegalovirus exposure and HLA in healthy donors. Whereas donors were nominally healthy upon sampling, unrecorded immune exposures were probable. The ends lost 0 bases at V and 8 bases at J; junction bases unmatched: 7. The germline V gene encodes CDR1 MNHEY and CDR2 SVGAGI. This CDR3 region has 16 residues. The PCR used 60 Vbeta and 13 Jbeta primers. The protocol was immunoSEQ multiplex PCR, while the TCRdb copy is restricted to in-frame clones and leaves out a portion. This table has 150,000 to 200,000 clones, about three quarters appearing once. The sequence derives from a man younger than 30 in good health and CMV-seropositive. The sequenced sample was PBMCs. The chain is built from TRBV6-5 and TRBJ1-6; TRBD1 aligns across 7 bases. DNA for the CDR3: TGTGCCAGCAGTTACTCGAGAGTCACAGGGGATTCACCCCTCCACTTT. This gives the protein CASSYSRVTGDSPLHF.